This T cell receptor beta chain emerged from a study of response to subunit inactivated influenza vaccine (dated by TCRdb to 2016 to 2019). Notes on the research overall: Deep quantitative T cell receptor repertoire profiling was used in the study to track responses to a trivalent subunit inactivated influenza vaccine.

The paper as a whole reports these results and caveats: The authors proposed that each seasonal influenza vaccination may bring in only a limited number of new T cells.

Libraries were constructed by RT-PCR. Sequencing was performed on an Illumina HiSeq 2500. The public reads were reanalyzed by TCRdb: fastp trimming at Q25, MiXCR alignment, in-frame beta chains only. Rows are combined by CDR3 protein, so each entry shows the most common genes and DNA. Within this sample are roughly 710,000 distinct CDR3 sequences, with 14% of them counted one time only. The top ten constitute less than 8.5% of the sample. A few counts support this clonotype. Its antigen remains unidentified. Base qualities are missing; no much larger clone stands one base away. Counted from cysteine to phenylalanine, this CDR3 has 14 amino acids. Here the CDR3 DNA is all that survives: 42 bases in frame from base 1. At the junction V is shortened by 2 bases and J by 2 bases, with 9 bases in between. CDR1 SEHNR and CDR2 FQNEAQ were looked up in the germline V gene (reference sequence).

The clonotype was recovered from a man between 50 and 59 years old who received an inactivated influenza vaccine. Donor details come from another sample of the same person, matched by shared clones. This sequence uses TRBV7-9 and TRBJ1-1, with no confident D gene call. Sequencing was performed on PBMCs from blood, taken roughly 15 days before vaccination. CDR3 loop: CASSLLQPNTEAFF. Here is the DNA: TGTGCCAGCAGCTTATTACAGCCCAACACTGAAGCTTTCTTT. When the CDR3 is completed using the reference TRBV7-9 and TRBJ1-1 genes on either side, the full variable domain is DTGVSQNPRHKITKRGQNVTFRCDPISEHNRLYWYRQTLGQGPEFLTYFQNEAQLEKSRLLSDRFSAERPKGSFSTLEIQRTEQGDSAMYLCASSLLQPNTEAFFGQGTRLTVV.